These T cell receptor beta chains were read from a single sample in a study of regulatory T cells in long-lasting Graves disease. TCRdb reprocessed the multiplex PCR reads with MiXCR, giving one entry per CDR3 protein. This table has 400,000 to 600,000 distinct CDR3 sequences, 20% to 25% appearing once. The source material was peripheral blood mononuclear cells (PBMCs), sampled when the disease was refractory, from a patient treated with antithyroid drugs. The receptor set was obtained from a female donor with Graves disease. The CDR3 runs from the conserved cysteine through the conserved F or W. Fields, in order: J gene, clone size, V gene, CDR3 protein. Only some rows state a clone size, as once, few, many or a class for expanded clones.

TRBJ2-4 few TRBV28 CASRAGLAGVSAKNIQYF
TRBJ2-7 NA TRBV6-5 CASSSRVSSYEQYF
TRBJ2-7 NA TRBV19 CASSMVLAGASGEQYF
TRBJ2-7 NA TRBV5-6 CASSLRDIAYEQYF
TRBJ1-1 NA TRBV10-1 CASSESLAEAFF
TRBJ1-1 many TRBV3-1 CASSQGGGLTEAFF
TRBJ2-1 few TRBV12-3/TRBV12-4 CASSSQTNEQFF
TRBJ1-1 many TRBV28 CASTPAREANTEAFF
TRBJ1-5 many TRBV28 CASREGGQPQHF
TRBJ2-7 many TRBV2 CASLRDAYEQYF
TRBJ1-2 NA TRBV5-1 CASSLVSGTGDFYGYTF
TRBJ2-5 many TRBV11-2 CASSLGPQREETQYF
TRBJ2-7 many TRBV28 CASSFDRETILSYEQYF
TRBJ2-5 few TRBV20-1 CSAILGAGQETQYF
TRBJ1-2 many TRBV28 CASSAFRTGGIAYGYTF
TRBJ2-3 few TRBV15 CATSRPQSSTDTQYF
TRBJ2-2 few TRBV19 CASSISVDTGELFF
TRBJ2-5 many TRBV30 CAWTRGLAQETQYF
TRBJ1-2 many TRBV28 CASSPGTGGLYGYTF
TRBJ1-5 many TRBV28 CASSSGGTPKQPQHF
TRBJ1-5 few TRBV10-1 CASRRQGGNNQPQHF
TRBJ2-1 NA TRBV24-1 CATSDPAGQAVEQFF
TRBJ1-1 NA TRBV7-9 CASSLAPGESAEAFF
TRBJ1-1 few TRBV7-9 CASSFGSDRSTEAFF
TRBJ2-5 many TRBV7-9 CASSLGQLQETQYF
TRBJ1-2 NA TRBV7-2 CASSPREGGYGYTF
TRBJ1-1 many TRBV6-5 CASSYYLGPDMNAEAFF
TRBJ2-5 NA TRBV7-2 CASSSSPHQETQYF
TRBJ2-7 few TRBV29-1 CSVEDPIAGARSEQYF
TRBJ1-1 NA TRBV6-2/TRBV6-3 CASSPGQGDLWATEAFF
TRBJ1-2 many TRBV28 CASSLYSGIAHGYTF
TRBJ1-5 few TRBV19 CASSMTAYYSNQPQHF
TRBJ1-1 NA TRBV12-3/TRBV12-4 CASRGRALLEAFF
TRBJ2-1 NA TRBV4-1 CASSLRTGNEQFF
TRBJ1-2 many TRBV6-1 CASSRGGNGYTF
TRBJ1-2 NA TRBV11-2 CASGPGQGSIDGYTF
TRBJ2-1 NA TRBV29-1 CSGGLAGTYNEQFF
TRBJ1-4 many TRBV28 CASSPHGPTNEKLFF
TRBJ2-7 NA TRBV20-1 CSARHSYEQYF
TRBJ2-5 few TRBV7-9 CANAQGQETQYF
TRBJ2-2 few TRBV6-1 CASSPGTSGSLANTGELFF
TRBJ1-5 many TRBV28 CASTGEGRGTQPQHF
TRBJ2-1 NA TRBV6-2/TRBV6-3 CASSNETPGLAGSRYEQFF
TRBJ2-3 NA TRBV5-4 CASSWGQDTDTQYF
TRBJ2-7 few TRBV7-8 CASMWQPGLREQYF
TRBJ2-5 many TRBV12-3/TRBV12-4 CASSTEETQYF
TRBJ2-4 few TRBV7-2 CASSSRDLAKNIQYF
TRBJ2-7 many TRBV5-1 CASSLTPGADIEQYF